This TCR beta chain is drawn from a study of PD-1 blockade in classical Hodgkin lymphoma. Each patient experienced a relapse that followed autologous stem cell transplantation, and brentuximab vedotin exposure varied. Each best response was a complete response, a partial response or progressive disease. The V end was cut by 4 bases, the J end by 6 bases, with 9 bases between. From germline, CDR1 is KGHSH and CDR2 LQKENI. The CDR3 loop spans 12 amino acids. Turning to this clone: What it recognizes is unknown.

The protocol was immunoSEQ multiplex PCR, while the TCRdb copy is restricted to in-frame clones and leaves out a portion. Here the sample spans around 20,000 clones, more than 75% being singletons. Study-wide points: What caused the repertoire differences, perhaps disease activity or prior therapy, remains undefined. Reports described newly diagnosed patients as having lower baseline TCR diversity than healthy donors. The diversity seen at baseline in complete responders resembled that of newly diagnosed patients.

The sequencing used peripheral blood mononuclear cells (PBMCs), collected before the second cycle of nivolumab. The rearrangement links TRBV18 to TRBJ1-1; tentatively, D is TRBD1 (5 bases). This TCR came from a human donor with classical Hodgkin lymphoma. The CDR3 DNA reads TGTGCCAGCTCACGGGGGAGTCCTGAAGCTTTCTTT. This codes for CASSRGSPEAFF. Filled out from reference TRBV18 and TRBJ1-1, the complete variable domain reads NAGVMQNPRHLVRRRGQEARLRCSPMKGHSHVYWYRQLPEEGLKFMVYLQKENIIDESGMPKERFSAEFPKEGPSILRIQQVVRGDSAAYFCASSRGSPEAFFGQGTRLTVV.